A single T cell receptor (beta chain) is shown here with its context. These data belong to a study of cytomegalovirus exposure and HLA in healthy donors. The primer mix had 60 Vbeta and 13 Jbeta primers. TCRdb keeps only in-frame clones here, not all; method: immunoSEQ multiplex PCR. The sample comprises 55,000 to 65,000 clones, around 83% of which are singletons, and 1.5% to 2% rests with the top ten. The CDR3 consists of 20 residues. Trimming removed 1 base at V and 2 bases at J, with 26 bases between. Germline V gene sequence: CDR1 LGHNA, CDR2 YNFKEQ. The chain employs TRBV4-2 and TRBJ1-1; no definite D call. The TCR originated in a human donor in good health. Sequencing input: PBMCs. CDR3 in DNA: TGTGCCAGCAGCCAAGGCTTTATCCCATCCGATTCCCCTATAAACACTGAAGCTTTCTTT. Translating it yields CASSQGFIPSDSPINTEAFF.